The next 20 T cell receptor beta chains were all read from a single sample in a study of Tregs in tolerant kidney transplant recipients. Libraries were prepared by immunoSEQ multiplex PCR; TCRdb keeps only in-frame clonotypes and omits some of them. The sample holds about 48,000 clones. The source was CD4+ T cells from blood, collected before the transplant. Source of these receptors: a human donor who received a combined kidney and bone marrow transplant.

To note about this clone: The sequence runs out 3 residues before the end of the CDR3; the remainder is reconstructed from the germline J gene. V usage is TRBV5-1 and J usage is TRBJ1-6; 8 bases line up with TRBD1. J gave up 7 bases and V 4 bases, and 10 bases lay outside the gene matches. CDR3 length: 16 amino acids. The germline CDR1 and CDR2 sequences are SGHRS and YFSETQ. CDR3 in amino acids: CASSVGGDRRNSPLHF. CDR3 bases read: TGCGCCAGCAGCGTAGGAGGGGACAGGCGGAATTCACCC.

Notes on this clone: The read comes to an end 3 residues before the CDR3 does, leaving the germline J gene to fill in the end. This sequence joins TRBV11-2 and TRBJ2-3; D gene uncertain. The CDR3 has 14 amino acids. Trimming left V 0 bases short and J 6 bases short, with 10 bases between. Germline CDR1 SGHAT, CDR2 FQNNGV. CDR3 DNA (partial): TGTGCCAGCAGCTTAGATTTGTCACTTGATACG. Protein sequence: CASSLDLSLDT. The whole CDR3 region reads CASSLDLSLDTQYF. The full variable domain, rest sourced from reference TRBV11-2 and TRBJ2-3, is EAGVAQSPRYKIIEKRQSVAFWCNPISGHATLYWYQQILGQGPKLLIQFQNNGVVDDSQLPKDRFSAERLKGVDSTLKIQPAKLEDSAVYLCASSLDLSLDTQYFGPGTRLTVL.

Concerning this clone: The read ends 3 residues before the CDR3 terminus; that terminus is restored from the germline J gene. The V gene is TRBV28, the J gene TRBJ1-4; D uncertain. From germline, CDR1 is MDHEN and CDR2 SYDVKM. V lost 3 bases to trimming and J lost 7 bases, with 12 bases between them. This CDR3 spans 14 amino acids. The CDR3 sequence: CASSLEGYVEKLFF. The sequenced part of the CDR3 DNA is TGTGCCAGCAGTTTGGAAGGGTACGTTGAAAAA.

Note on this clone: The CDR3 goes on 3 residues after the read ends, and that part is filled in from the germline J gene. V gene TRBV18 combines with J gene TRBJ1-2; 10 bases match TRBD1. V dropped 0 bases and J dropped 5; count of bases not matched to a gene: 6. Germline-derived CDR1 and CDR2 are KGHSH and LQKENI. This CDR3 has 16 amino acids. The CDR3 region is CASSPPGGTGVYGYTF. The CDR3 DNA, read in part, is TGTGCCAGCTCACCACCGGGTGGGACAGGGGTTTATGGC.

On this clone itself: The CDR3 is cut off 3 residues early in the read; its end comes from the germline J gene. V is TRBV19 and J is TRBJ2-5, with D perhaps assigned TRBD1 or TRBD2 (5 bases each). Trimming shortened V by 7 bases and J by 4 bases, and 13 bases separated the two germline ends. Germline CDR1 LNHDA, CDR2 SQIVND (reference sequence). The CDR3 totals 13 residues. The sequenced CDR3 bases are TGTGCCAGTAATCCATCGAGGGGAGAGACC. Protein sequence: CASNPSRGET. The complete CDR3 reads CASNPSRGETQYF.

Details on this clone: The CDR3 end lies 3 residues beyond the end of the read and is filled in from the germline J gene. J is TRBJ2-7 and V is TRBV6-2 or TRBV6-3, with 11 bases lining up with TRBD2. Looked up from germline, CDR1 is MNHEY and CDR2 is SVGEGT. V lost 5 bases to trimming and J lost 3 bases; unmatched junction nucleotides: 9. This CDR3 region has 16 residues. This chain's CDR3 is CASSRTSGSVNYEQYF. The CDR3 bases that were read are TGTGCCAGCAGTCGAACTAGCGGGAGCGTAAACTACGAG.

Of note for this clone: Read sequence stops 3 residues before the CDR3 end, and the germline J gene provides the missing end. The chain has TRBV19 and TRBJ1-2; D not certain. Germline CDR1 reads LNHDA; CDR2 reads SQIVND (reference sequence). The CDR3 extends over 13 amino acids. The CDR3 loop reads CASSSANSGGYTF. CDR3 DNA, as far as it was read: TGTGCCAGTAGTTCAGCCAACAGCGGCGGC.

Of note for this clone: From the germline J gene comes the end of the CDR3, since the read stops 3 residues before it. The rearrangement joins TRBV7-2 to TRBJ2-1, with a possible D match to TRBD1 (6 bases). Between the trimmed V and J ends, which lost 1 base and 6 bases, there was a span of 7 bases. Germline V gene data show CDR1 as SGHTA and CDR2 as FQGNSA. The CDR3 is made up of 13 amino acids. The sequenced part of the CDR3 DNA is TGTGCCAGCAGCTTAGTAGGGGGCAATGAG. Translation gives CASSLVGGNE. The whole CDR3 region reads CASSLVGGNEQFF.

To note about this clone: The read ends 3 residues early relative to the CDR3; the germline J gene fills the gap. V and J are TRBV7-2 and TRBJ2-3, with a tentative D call TRBD2 (5 bases). CDR1 is SGHTA and CDR2 is FQGNSA in the germline V gene. Between the trimmed V and J ends, which lost 1 base and 2 bases, there was a span of 7 bases. The CDR3 has 14 residues. CDR3 protein: CASSLVGVTDTQYF. The CDR3 DNA, read in part, is TGTGCCAGCAGCTTAGTCGGGGTCACAGATACG.

CDR3 in amino acids: CASSEGILANYGYTF. CDR3 bases read: TGTGCCAGCAGTGAAGGGATACTAGCTAACTATGGC. The V gene is TRBV2, the J gene TRBJ1-2, with D unclear. The read falls 3 residues short of the CDR3 end, and the missing part is taken from the germline J gene. Germline V gene lookup returns CDR1 SNHLY and CDR2 FYNNEI. CDR3 length: 15 amino acids. V gave up 1 base and J gave up 0 bases, with 9 bases separating them.

Remarks on this clone: Read sequence stops 3 residues before the CDR3 end, and the germline J gene provides the missing end. This chain links TRBV19 with TRBJ2-7, with 10 nucleotides matching TRBD2. V was clipped by 6 bases and J by 3 bases; unmatched bases: 5. Germline-derived CDR1 and CDR2 are LNHDA and SQIVND (reference sequence). The CDR3 runs to 14 residues. The chain's CDR3 is CASSRTSGHYEQYF. The sequenced part of the CDR3 DNA is TGTGCCAGTAGCCGGACTAGCGGACACTACGAG.

Details on this clone: The read stops 3 residues short of the end of the CDR3; the missing end is completed from the germline J gene. This rearrangement joins TRBV19 to TRBJ1-6, with D maybe TRBD1 (6 bases). V lost 5 bases, J lost 5 bases, and 22 bases lay in between. Germline CDR1 is LNHDA and CDR2 is SQIVND (reference sequence). The CDR3 runs to 18 residues. The sequenced CDR3 bases are TGTGCCAGTAGTCCAGCCCACAGGGCCCGTGGAAATAATTCACCC. This translates into CASSPAHRARGNNSP. The complete CDR3 sequence is CASSPAHRARGNNSPLHF.

Details on this clone: The CDR3 end falls 3 residues outside the read, so it is completed with the germline J gene. The chain couples TRBV20-1 to TRBJ2-1, with 11 bases matching TRBD1. With V trimmed by 3 bases and J by 9 bases, 10 bases remained unmatched. This CDR3 is built from 15 residues. Germline V CDR1 and CDR2: DFQATT, SNEGSKA (reference sequence). The CDR3 DNA, read in part, is TGCAGTGCTAGTCCCCTCGGACAGGGGGCGAGTGAG. The encoded protein is CSASPLGQGASE. The full CDR3 protein reads CSASPLGQGASEQFF.

CDR3 sequence: CAWSVSFRTGGSYGYTF. The part of the CDR3 DNA that was read is TGTGCCTGGAGTGTTTCTTTTAGGACAGGAGGAAGCTATGGC. The chain joins TRBV30 to TRBJ1-2; TRBD1 aligns across 7 bases. The CDR3 is cut off 3 residues early in the read; its end comes from the germline J gene. Trimming at V came to 0 bases and at J to 4 bases, leaving 14 bases not matched to a gene. CDR1 is GTSNPN, CDR2 SVGIG, per germline (reference sequence). The CDR3 extends over 17 amino acids.

As for this clone: The read ends 3 residues before the CDR3 terminus; that terminus is restored from the germline J gene. The rearrangement uses TRBV7-9 and TRBJ1-5; D perhaps matches TRBD1 (6 bases). The CDR3 spans 13 residues. From germline, CDR1 is SEHNR and CDR2 FQNEAQ (reference sequence). Trimming took off 5 bases at V and 7 bases at J, with 12 bases between the two ends. Incomplete CDR3 DNA: TGTGCCAGCAGCCGATCAGGGGACCAGCCC. Amino acids: CASSRSGDQP. In full, the CDR3 is CASSRSGDQPQHF.

Points on this clone: Sequencing ends 3 residues short of the CDR3 end; the germline J gene provides the rest. The chain employs TRBV5-6 and TRBJ1-3; D is uncertain. The CDR3 sequence is 15 residues long. V shed 1 base and J shed 0 bases, with 8 bases lying between them. Per germline, CDR1 SGHDT and CDR2 YYEEEE. This CDR3 reads CASSLRPSSGNTIYF. The covered CDR3 bases are TGTGCCAGCAGCTTGCGTCCCAGCTCTGGAAACACC.

As regards this clone: The read terminates 3 residues before the CDR3 end, so the remaining end is supplied by the germline J gene. This chain links TRBV7-2 with TRBJ2-2; a weak D match, TRBD1 (5 bases). Trimming cost V 0 bases and J 5 bases, with 16 bases left between them. Per germline, CDR1 SGHTA and CDR2 FQGNSA. This CDR3 has 17 amino acids. Incomplete CDR3 DNA: TGTGCCAGCAGCTTAGCGATGGGGCTACCTGGAACCGGGGAG. Encoded protein: CASSLAMGLPGTGE. The full CDR3 sequence reads CASSLAMGLPGTGELFF.

Regarding this clone: The missing CDR3 end, 3 residues past where the read stops, is filled in from the germline J gene. This chain links TRBV6-2 or TRBV6-3 with TRBJ2-7, with 7 bases aligning to TRBD1. Germline-derived CDR1 and CDR2 are MNHEY and SVGEGT. There are 17 residues in the CDR3. V lost 8 bases and J lost 1; bases outside the gene matches: 17. The CDR3 is CASRMRIRGQTSYEQYF. The CDR3 DNA, read in part, is TGTGCCAGCCGTATGAGGATAAGGGGACAGACATCCTACGAG.

About this clone: Read sequence stops 3 residues before the CDR3 end, and the germline J gene provides the missing end. The gene calls are TRBV20-1 and TRBJ2-6; D not resolved. This CDR3 comprises 16 residues. Germline assignment: CDR1 DFQATT and CDR2 SNEGSKA (reference sequence). V lost 0 bases and J lost 0, with 9 bases in between. The part of the CDR3 DNA that was read is TGCAGTGCTAGAGATACAACCCTCTCTGGGGCCAACGTC. It yields the protein CSARDTTLSGANV. The CDR3 in full is CSARDTTLSGANVLTF.

Turning to this clone: The CDR3 is cut off 3 residues early in the read; its end comes from the germline J gene. J is TRBJ1-4 and V is TRBV18; D not certain. CDR1 and CDR2 from the germline V gene are KGHSH and LQKENI. The CDR3 totals 13 residues. Trimming stripped 4 bases from V and 5 bases from J, with 8 bases between. The CDR3 bases that were read are TGTGCCAGCTCACAACAGAGAAATGAAAAA. As protein: CASSQQRNEK. The CDR3 as a whole reads CASSQQRNEKLFF.